This T cell receptor beta chain emerged from a study of early stage breast cancer tumors. The overall study: Most invasive tumors, about 80% of the 16, were ER+/PR+/HER2-.

As concerns this clone: What it recognizes is unknown.

General study points: Most shared enriched TCRB sequences were commonly generated ones. Blood repertoires resembled normal breast more than tumor.

The ends lost 5 bases at V and 3 bases at J; junction bases unmatched: 9. Germline CDR1 is GTSNPN and CDR2 is SVGIG (reference sequence). CDR3 length equals 14 residues. Each sample had two DNA replicates, around 0.53 ug blood or roughly 1.6 ug tissue. Data came from immunoSEQ multiplex PCR; TCRdb stores just in-frame clones and leaves some out. The table includes roughly 60,000 clones, roughly 80% detected once. The sequence came from a person aged 25-39 years with breast cancer. The V gene is TRBV30, the J gene TRBJ2-7; 8 nucleotides match TRBD2. Sequencing input: blood. CDR3 region: CAWYGTRDYYEQYF. CDR3 bases: TGTGCCTGGTACGGGACTAGGGATTACTACGAGCAGTACTTC.